The clone carrying this TCR beta chain was seen a handful of times. No antigen is known for it. Germline V gives CDR1 LGHNA, CDR2 YNFKEQ. The CDR3 spans 14 residues. V lost 1 base to trimming and J lost 2 bases, with 8 bases between them. This table comes from immunoSEQ multiplex PCR, and its TCRdb copy is limited to in-frame clones, with some not included. The sample consists of more than 110,000 clones, approximately 90% of them appearing once. The data stem from a study of T cell responses to AZD1222 COVID-19 vaccine. Broader study findings: Spike-specific TCR depth and breadth grew after two AZD1222 doses. The study identified only five to seven AZD1222 recipients as seropositive at baseline. Females outnumbered males among donors, who were mostly white British; clonal diversity was possibly underestimated. Repertoire collection took place solely once the T cell response had peaked.

V gene TRBV4-2 combines with J gene TRBJ2-5, with D uncertain. The sample in question was peripheral blood, obtained on day 0 of AZD1222 vaccination. The clonotype was recovered from an adult in good health. The CDR3 loop is CASSQAANQETQYF. The CDR3 DNA reads as TGTGCCAGCAGCCAAGCGGCCAATCAAGAGACCCAGTACTTC.